This TCR beta chain was sequenced during a study of radiation and T cells in renal cell carcinoma. Study-wide findings and caveats: From baseline, blood top tumor clonotypes peaked at 2 weeks post-radiation.

Here immunoSEQ multiplex PCR was the method, and the copy in TCRdb shows in-frame clones only, minus some. Counted here are roughly 160,000 clones, less than 90% occurring once; the ten biggest clones make up approximately 10%. The time point was: blood 4 weeks post-SBRT, at nephrectomy. Treatment described: 15 Gy SBRT to primary tumor, nephrectomy 4 weeks later. Nephrectomy followed 15 Gy stereotactic body radiation by 4 weeks. Radiation-treated patients gave blood at baseline, week 2 and week 4. Clear cell pathology was present in this patient's renal cell carcinoma. A note on this clone: Its target is not known.

This receptor was identified in a woman aged 45-65 years with renal cell carcinoma. The source material was blood, sampled from a patient whose treatment included radiotherapy and nephrectomy.

The CDR3, as DNA: TGTGCCAGCTCACCATTAAAACCGGGACAGGGTAATTACAATGAGCAGTTCTTC. This sequence encodes CASSPLKPGQGNYNEQFF. The chain links TRBV18 to TRBJ2-1; 9 positions agree with TRBD1. Germline CDR1 reads KGHSH; CDR2 reads LQKENI. Germline trimming cut 2 bases from V and 4 bases from J; bases unmatched to any gene: 12. This CDR3 comprises 18 residues.